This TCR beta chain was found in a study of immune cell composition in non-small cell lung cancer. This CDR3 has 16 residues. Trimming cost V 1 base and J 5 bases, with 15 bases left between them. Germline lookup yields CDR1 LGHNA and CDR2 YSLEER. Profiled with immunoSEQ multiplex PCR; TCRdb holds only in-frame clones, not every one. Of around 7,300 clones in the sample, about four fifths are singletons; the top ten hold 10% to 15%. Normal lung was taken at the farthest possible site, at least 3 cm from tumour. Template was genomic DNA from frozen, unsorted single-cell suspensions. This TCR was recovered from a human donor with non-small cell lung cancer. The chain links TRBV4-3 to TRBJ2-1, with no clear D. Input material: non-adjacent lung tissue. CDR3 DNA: TGCGCCAGCAGCCAAGGACACCTATCGCTACACAATGAGCAGTTCTTC. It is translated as CASSQGHLSLHNEQFF.